The clone carrying this TCR beta chain has a handful of counts. This sample was taken from a study of low-dose radiotherapy and immunotherapy resistance in tumors. In the study overall: At a dose of 200 mg/m2, intravenous cyclophosphamide was given every two weeks, one day before radiation and immunotherapy.

Time point noted: after trial treatment. Noted treatment: LDRT plus nivolumab, ipilimumab, low-dose cyclophosphamide and aspirin (RACIN trial). Donors were treated with nivolumab, ipilimumab, aspirin, and low-dose cyclophosphamide and radiotherapy. Eligibility was restricted to patients presenting with advanced solid tumors that lacked tumor-infiltrating lymphocytes. Priming of first-strand cDNA relied on TRAV- and TRBV-specific primers (covering alpha and beta chains). Amplification of TCRs used a constant-region primer and V-primer adapter for roughly 22 PCR cycles. In vitro transcription was used to amplify the isolated mRNA. TCRdb called the reads again in MiXCR, with one record for every CDR3 protein. This repertoire shows roughly 100,000 distinct CDR3 sequences, less than 25% found once; its top ten account for 9.5% to 15%. This CDR3 is 12 amino acids long. V was pared by 6 bases and J by 6 bases, with 4 bases of the junction left unmatched. CDR1 is DFQATT, CDR2 SNEGSKA, per germline (reference sequence).

The source of this sequence is a female donor with ovarian cancer. This chain connects TRBV20-1 to TRBJ2-1; 8 bases match TRBD2. The source material was PBMCs, sampled after low-dose radiotherapy plus immunotherapy. DNA for the CDR3: TGCAGTGCACCCGGGACTAGCAATGAGCAGTTCTTC. Encoded protein: CSAPGTSNEQFF.